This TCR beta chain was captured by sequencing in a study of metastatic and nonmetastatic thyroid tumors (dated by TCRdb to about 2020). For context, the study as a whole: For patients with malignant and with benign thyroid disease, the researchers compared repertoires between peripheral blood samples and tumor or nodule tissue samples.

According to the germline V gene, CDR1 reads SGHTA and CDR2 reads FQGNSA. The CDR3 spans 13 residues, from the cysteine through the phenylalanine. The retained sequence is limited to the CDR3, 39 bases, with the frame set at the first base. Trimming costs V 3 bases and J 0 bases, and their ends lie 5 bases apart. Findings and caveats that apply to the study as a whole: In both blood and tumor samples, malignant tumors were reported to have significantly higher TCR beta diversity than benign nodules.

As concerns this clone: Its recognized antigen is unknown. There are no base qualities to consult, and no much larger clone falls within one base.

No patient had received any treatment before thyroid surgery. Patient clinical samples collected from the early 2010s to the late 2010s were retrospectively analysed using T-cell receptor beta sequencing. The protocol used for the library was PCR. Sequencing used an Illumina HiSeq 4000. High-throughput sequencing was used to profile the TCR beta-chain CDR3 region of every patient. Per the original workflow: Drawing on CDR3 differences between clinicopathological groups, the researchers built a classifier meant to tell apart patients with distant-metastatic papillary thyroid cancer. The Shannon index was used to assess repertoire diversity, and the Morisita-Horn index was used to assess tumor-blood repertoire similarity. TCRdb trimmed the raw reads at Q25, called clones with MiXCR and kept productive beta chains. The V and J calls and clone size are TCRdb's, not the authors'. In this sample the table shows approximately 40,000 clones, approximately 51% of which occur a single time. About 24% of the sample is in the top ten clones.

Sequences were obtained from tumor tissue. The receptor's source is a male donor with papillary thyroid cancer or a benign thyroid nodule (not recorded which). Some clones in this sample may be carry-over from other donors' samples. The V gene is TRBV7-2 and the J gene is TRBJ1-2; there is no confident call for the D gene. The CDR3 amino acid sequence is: CASSFTSNYGYTF. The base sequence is TGTGCCAGCAGCTTTACATCTAACTATGGCTACACCTTC.